Sequencing of this TCR beta chain was carried out in a study of blood T cell repertoires in COVID-19. The junction had 8 bases not matched to a gene; V was cut back by 4 bases and J by 3 bases. The CDR3 has 16 residues. The germline gives CDR1 SEHNR, CDR2 FQNEAQ (reference sequence). This study enrolled people aged roughly 18 to 90 from 24 US geographic areas. Cohorts were based on clinical histories the participants reported. Generated by immunoSEQ multiplex PCR, the TCRdb table keeps only in-frame clones and is missing some. The table shows about 500,000 clones, with approximately 86% occurring only once.

The specimen sequenced was PBMCs or T cells enriched from blood (not recorded which). The origin of this receptor is a woman aged 18-29 years who had recovered from COVID-19. V usage is TRBV7-9 and J usage is TRBJ2-7, with 11 bases matching TRBD1. In DNA, the CDR3 is TGTGCCAGCAGCTCACCACCGGGACAGGGGGTCTACGAGCAGTACTTC. Encoded protein: CASSSPPGQGVYEQYF.